This entry lists 22 T cell receptor beta chains sequenced from one sample in a study of T cells in Graves' hyperthyroidism and ophthalmopathy. Amplified TCR beta CDR3 regions came from RNA transcripts. The TCR CDR3 first-round RT-PCR relied on the HTBI primer set. TCRdb processed the multiplex PCR reads anew with MiXCR; each CDR3 protein has one entry. The data contain fewer than 450,000 distinct CDR3 sequences, approximately 17% of them seen just once; the ten biggest clones take up 34%. The sample comprised blood. The receptor set was obtained from a woman in her twenties or thirties with Graves' hyperthyroidism that later progressed to Graves' ophthalmopathy.

This clonotype was observed many times. The V gene is TRBV9, the J gene TRBJ2-1; D tentatively reads TRBD1 or TRBD2 (8 bases each). Trimming cost V 0 bases and J 2 bases, with 15 bases left between them. This CDR3 is built from 17 residues. CDR1 SGDLS and CDR2 YYNGEE come from the germline V gene. CDR3 in amino acids: CASSVVTGGLAYNEQFF. CDR3 in DNA: TGTGCCAGCAGCGTAGTTACAGGGGGACTAGCCTACAATGAGCAGTTCTTC. The whole variable domain, remainder taken from reference TRBV9 and TRBJ2-1, is DSGVTQTPKHLITATGQRVTLRCSPRSGDLSVYWYQQSLDQGLQFLIQYYNGEERAKGNILERFSAQQFPDLHSELNLSSLELGDSALYFCASSVVTGGLAYNEQFFGPGTRLTVL.

This clonotype was seen more than once but under ten times. The V and J genes are TRBV7-8 and TRBJ1-5; a possible D gene is TRBD1 (6 bases). Per germline, CDR1 SGHVS and CDR2 FQNEAQ. This CDR3 is 16 amino acids long. V lost 3 bases and J lost 2, with 14 bases in between. CDR3 DNA sequence: TGTGCCAGCAGCTTCAGGGGCCGGTATGGCAATCAGCCCCAGCATTTT. Residues: CASSFRGRYGNQPQHF.

This clonotype showed up many times. The chain recombines TRBV12-3 or TRBV12-4 with TRBJ2-7, with D possibly being TRBD1 or TRBD2 (5 bases each). Deletions cut 1 base from V and 3 bases from J, with 13 bases between. This CDR3 comprises 15 residues. The CDR3: CASSLVSRDDYEQYF. DNA for the CDR3: TGTGCCAGCAGTTTAGTTAGCCGGGACGACTACGAGCAGTACTTC.

J is TRBJ2-3 and V is TRBV5-8; perhaps TRBD2 as D (6 bases). The germline V gene has CDR1 SGHTS and CDR2 YDEGEE. The CDR3 loop spans 17 amino acids. V was shortened by 7 bases and J by 1 base, with 22 bases between the two germline ends. CDR3 bases: TGTGCCAGCGACATGTTGGGGGGAGGAATTGGCACAGATACGCAGTATTTT. Encoded protein: CASDMLGGGIGTDTQYF.

A few counts support this clonotype. Since a much larger clone is just one base distant, this may be a read error. The chain has TRBV10-3 and TRBJ2-5; weak D call: TRBD2 (6 bases). The CDR3 is made up of 13 amino acids. Germline CDR1 is ENHRY and CDR2 is SYGVKD. V was clipped by 8 bases and J by 9 bases, with 19 bases between them. Here the CDR3 reads CAIGAALGEAQYF. CDR3 coding DNA: TGTGCCATCGGAGCGGCCCTGGGGGAGGCCCAGTACTTC.

This clonotype was detected ten times or more. CDR3 nucleotide sequence: TGTGCCAGCAGTATCCTCTCGGCACAGGGGATAAGGAACACTGAAGCTTTCTTT. Translation: CASSILSAQGIRNTEAFF. This chain links TRBV6-1 with TRBJ1-1; 7 nucleotides match TRBD1. The J segment lost 1 base and the V segment lost 5 bases, leaving 16 bases of the junction unmatched. Germline V gene lookup returns CDR1 MNHNS and CDR2 SASEGT. CDR3 size: 18 residues.

In this sample, this clonotype turned up many times. The chain joins TRBV2 to TRBJ2-2; D is possibly TRBD1 (5 bases). Germline CDR1 SNHLY, CDR2 FYNNEI. The CDR3 spans 16 residues. V gave up 7 bases and J gave up 4 bases, with 19 bases separating them. As DNA, the CDR3 is TGTGCCAGCATGCCCTCGTTGGACACTGTCACCGGGGAGCTGTTTTTT. Residues: CASMPSLDTVTGELFF. The full variable domain, its missing parts supplied by reference TRBV2 and TRBJ2-2, is EPEVTQTPSHQVTQMGQEVILRCVPISNHLYFYWYRQILGQKVEFLVSFYNNEISEKSEIFDDQFSVERPDGSNFTLKIRSTKLEDSAMYFCASMPSLDTVTGELFFGEGSRLTVL.

Many counts were recorded for this clonotype. V is TRBV2 and J is TRBJ2-6; possible D gene TRBD1, 6 bases. This CDR3 has 16 amino acids. The germline CDR1 and CDR2 sequences are SNHLY and FYNNEI. V lost 4 bases, J lost 0 bases, and 10 bases lay in between. CDR3: CASSVGDISGANVLTF. In nucleotides, the CDR3 is TGTGCCAGCAGTGTGGGGGACATCTCTGGGGCCAACGTCCTGACTTTC.

In its sample, this clonotype was seen many times. The chain couples TRBV5-1 to TRBJ2-5; D perhaps matches TRBD2 (5 bases). The ends were cut back, 0 bases at V and 0 bases at J, with 9 bases in the middle. Germline CDR1 is SGHRS and CDR2 is YFSETQ. CDR3 length: 15 amino acids. In DNA, the CDR3 is TGCGCCAGCAGCTTGGCCAGAGGGAACCAAGAGACCCAGTACTTC. Its protein product is CASSLARGNQETQYF.

The chain couples TRBV18 to TRBJ1-2, with 8 bases that match TRBD1. J gave up 8 bases and V 2 bases, and 7 bases lay outside the gene matches. The CDR3 covers 14 residues. The V gene's germline CDR1 is KGHSH and CDR2 LQKENI. CDR3 nucleotide sequence: TGTGCCAGCTCACCATTCCAGGGGGCTGAGGGCTACACCTTC. This encodes CASSPFQGAEGYTF.

This clonotype was found many times. This CDR3 reads CASSFLIGTDYNEQFF. Written as DNA, the CDR3 is TGCGCCAGCAGCTTTTTAATCGGGACAGATTACAATGAGCAGTTCTTC. The chain uses TRBV5-1 and TRBJ2-1; 7 bases are a match to TRBD1. CDR3 length equals 16 residues. Losses at the gene ends were 2 bases for V and 4 bases for J; bases not matched to a gene: 9. The germline V gene encodes CDR1 SGHRS and CDR2 YFSETQ.

The V and J genes are TRBV20-1 and TRBJ2-1; 14 nucleotides line up with TRBD2. V gave up 6 bases and J gave up 10 bases; unmatched junction bases: 23. This CDR3 spans 19 amino acids. CDR1 and CDR2 from the germline V gene are DFQATT and SNEGSKA (reference sequence). CDR3 region: CSADGPGTSGRGDMGEQFF. Here the CDR3 DNA reads TGCAGTGCAGACGGACCCGGGACTAGCGGGAGAGGGGATATGGGGGAGCAGTTCTTC.

In its sample, this clonotype was seen many times. The chain employs TRBV2 and TRBJ2-5, with no clear D. V gave up 7 bases and J gave up 2 bases, with 11 bases separating them. CDR3 size: 13 residues. Germline CDR1 and CDR2: SNHLY and FYNNEI. The CDR3 nucleotides read TGTGCCAGCATGGTTGGCAGACAAGAGACCCAGTACTTC. It is translated as CASMVGRQETQYF.

V and J are TRBV4-2 and TRBJ2-1, with 8 bases lining up with TRBD2. The V and J ends lost 0 bases and 6 bases, in that order; junction bases with no gene match: 10. The CDR3 covers 17 residues. Germline-derived CDR1 and CDR2 are LGHNA and YNFKEQ. The DNA of the CDR3 is TGTGCCAGCAGCCAAGAACCCCCGCTAGCGGGCGTCAATGAGCAGTTCTTC. This translates into CASSQEPPLAGVNEQFF.

This clonotype was detected many times. The V gene is TRBV7-8, the J gene TRBJ2-1, with TRBD2 matching 7 bases. The CDR3 extends over 13 amino acids. With V trimmed by 5 bases and J by 8 bases, 6 bases remained unmatched. The V gene's germline CDR1 is SGHVS and CDR2 FQNEAQ. The CDR3 is CASSHREVDEQFF. CDR3 coding DNA: TGTGCCAGCAGCCATCGGGAGGTGGATGAGCAGTTCTTC.

This clonotype was picked up a small number of times. The chain combines TRBV19 with TRBJ1-2; D call uncertain. This CDR3 spans 17 amino acids. Germline assignment: CDR1 LNHDA and CDR2 SQIVND (reference sequence). V lost 6 bases and J lost 2, with 22 bases in between. The CDR3 region has the DNA TGTGCCAGTAGCATCCCTAACAGTGTACGGGGAAACTATGGCTACACCTTC. Protein sequence: CASSIPNSVRGNYGYTF.

This clonotype was recorded at least ten times. The V gene is TRBV20-1, the J gene TRBJ2-7, with 11 bases identical to TRBD1. Germline V gene sequence: CDR1 DFQATT, CDR2 SNEGSKA (reference sequence). The ends lost 3 bases at V and 2 bases at J; junction bases unmatched: 6. This CDR3 contains 15 residues. The chain's CDR3 is CSARGGTGGAYEQYF. In DNA form, the CDR3 reads TGCAGTGCTAGGGGGGGGACAGGGGGAGCCTACGAGCAGTACTTC.

In this sample, this clonotype turned up many times. The chain has TRBV28 and TRBJ2-7; D tentatively fits TRBD1 or TRBD2 (5 bases each). CDR3 size: 14 residues. The germline V and J ends were trimmed by 0 bases and 6 bases, with 12 bases remaining between them. Germline assignment: CDR1 MDHEN and CDR2 SYDVKM. CDR3 sequence: CASSLWGEFLEQYF. The CDR3 nucleotides are TGTGCCAGCAGTTTATGGGGGGAATTTCTCGAGCAGTACTTC. Complete variable domain (other parts from reference TRBV28 and TRBJ2-7): DVKVTQSSRYLVKRTGEKVFLECVQDMDHENMFWYRQDPGLGLRLIYFSYDVKMKEKGDIPEGYSVSREKKERFSLILESASTNQTSMYLCASSLWGEFLEQYFGPGTRLTVT.

The genes are TRBV20-1 and TRBJ1-2; D perhaps matches TRBD1 (5 bases). Germline V gene sequence: CDR1 DFQATT, CDR2 SNEGSKA (reference sequence). Between the trimmed V and J ends, which lost 3 bases and 3 bases, there was a span of 14 bases. The CDR3 sequence is 14 residues long. The CDR3 is CSASSPGADYGYTF. The CDR3 coding sequence is TGCAGTGCTAGCTCCCCCGGGGCAGACTATGGCTACACCTTC.

Ten or more counts support this clonotype. The V and J genes are TRBV7-8 and TRBJ1-5; D is perhaps TRBD1 (6 bases). The CDR3 spans 15 residues. CDR1 and CDR2 (germline): SGHVS, FQNEAQ. The V and J ends lost 4 bases and 6 bases respectively, with 16 bases between them. This CDR3 is CASSSLGGAGQPQHF. The CDR3 DNA is TGTGCCAGCAGCTCCTTGGGGGGGGCAGGTCAGCCCCAGCATTTT.

The V gene is TRBV20-1, the J gene TRBJ2-7; TRBD2 agrees at 7 bases. The junction had 4 bases not matched to a gene; V was cut back by 6 bases and J by 2 bases. Germline CDR1 DFQATT, CDR2 SNEGSKA (reference sequence). There are 12 residues in the CDR3. CDR3 protein: CSAHREAYEQYF. The CDR3 coding sequence is TGCAGTGCCCACCGGGAGGCCTACGAGCAGTACTTC.

This clonotype was detected ten times or more. The gene calls are TRBV2 and TRBJ2-3, with D tentatively TRBD2 (5 bases). Germline CDR1 reads SNHLY; CDR2 reads FYNNEI. Trimming stripped 6 bases from V and 4 bases from J, with 14 bases between. This CDR3 has 14 residues. CDR3 protein: CASRPLVTSDTQYF. CDR3 sequence (DNA): TGTGCCAGCAGACCACTAGTAACGTCAGATACGCAGTATTTT.